A single sample gave rise to the 12 T cell receptor beta chains below, sequenced in a study of blood T cells in healthy people across ages. PCR was performed a second time for about 6 to 12 cycles using a sample-barcoded 5' primer and a J-beta primer mix. TCRdb re-analysed the 5' RACE reads in MiXCR, keeping a single row per CDR3 protein. This table has 650,000 to 700,000 distinct CDR3 sequences, approximately 52% appearing once. What was sequenced was blood. The source of these receptors is a woman aged 80 or older in good health.

J is TRBJ2-1 and V is TRBV29-1; TRBD2 matches 8 bases. Germline CDR1 reads SQVTM; CDR2 reads ANQGSEA. The CDR3 totals 14 residues. J lost 6 bases, V lost 6 bases, and 10 bases had no gene match. The CDR3 loop reads CSVGAGDVGNEQFF. CDR3 DNA sequence: TGCAGCGTCGGAGCGGGAGATGTTGGCAATGAGCAGTTCTTC.

The chain has TRBV7-2 and TRBJ1-2; D remains unclear. Germline V gives CDR1 SGHTA, CDR2 FQGNSA. The CDR3 length is 15 residues. Trimming shortened V by 3 bases and J by 4 bases, and 15 bases separated the two germline ends. CDR3 amino acids: CASSFGPSTGYGYTF. Written as DNA, the CDR3 is TGTGCCAGCAGCTTTGGCCCGTCTACGGGCTATGGCTACACCTTC.

This clonotype was found a few times. This chain links TRBV6-1 with TRBJ2-3, with D possibly TRBD2 on 6 matching bases. CDR1 is MNHNS and CDR2 is SASEGT in the germline V gene. This CDR3 has 15 amino acids. V lost 6 bases and J 2 bases, leaving 15 bases between the germline ends. CDR3 sequence reads: CASSPASGYTDTQYF. The CDR3 region has the DNA TGTGCCAGCAGCCCGGCCAGCGGGTACACAGATACGCAGTATTTT.

This clonotype was observed once. The rearrangement links TRBV27 to TRBJ1-2; D perhaps matches TRBD1 (5 bases). CDR3 length: 14 residues. From germline, CDR1 is MNHEY and CDR2 SMNVEV (reference sequence). Trimming removed 5 bases at V and 4 bases at J, with 14 bases between. For the CDR3, the DNA is TGTGCCAGCAGTGTAAAAGGGGCGCTCTATGGCTACACCTTC. Translated: CASSVKGALYGYTF.

This clonotype was counted a few times. J is TRBJ2-3 and V is TRBV3-1, with a weak D call TRBD1 (5 bases). Trimming shortened V by 1 base and J by 13 bases, and 12 bases separated the two germline ends. This CDR3 comprises 12 residues. Germline-derived CDR1 and CDR2 are LGHDT and YNNKEL (reference sequence). The CDR3 sequence is CASSQAPGCEYF. The CDR3, as DNA: TGTGCCAGCAGCCAAGCCCCAGGGTGCGAGTATTTT.

This chain uses TRBV30 with TRBJ1-2; TRBD1 might be the D (6 bases). V was cut by 5 bases and J by 4 bases, with 14 bases left in between. The germline gives CDR1 GTSNPN, CDR2 SVGIG (reference sequence). The CDR3 totals 13 residues. CDR3 DNA sequence: TGTGCCTGGGGTCGGGGGCTCTCCTATGGCTACACCTTC. Protein: CAWGRGLSYGYTF.

This clonotype was recorded a few times. The chain employs TRBV9 and TRBJ1-4; D gene unclear. The CDR3 loop spans 15 amino acids. Trimming took 5 bases from V and 0 from J, leaving 11 bases between them. CDR1 and CDR2 (germline): SGDLS, YYNGEE. CDR3 protein: CASSERTATNEKLFF. The CDR3, as DNA: TGTGCCAGCAGTGAGAGGACGGCAACTAATGAAAAACTGTTTTTT.

This clonotype was seen more than once but under ten times. With a much larger clone just one base away, this may be a read error. This chain uses TRBV28 with TRBJ2-7; the D is unclear. Germline CDR1 reads MDHEN; CDR2 reads SYDVKM. The CDR3 is 14 amino acids. V was cut by 5 bases and J by 2 bases, with 13 bases left in between. CDR3 sequence (DNA): TGTGCCAGCAGTGTACCACAAACTCCCTACGAGCAGTACTTC. Its translation: CASSVPQTPYEQYF.

The chain couples TRBV5-1 to TRBJ1-5, with 10 bases that match TRBD1. V lost 4 bases to trimming and J lost 6 bases; unmatched junction nucleotides: 7. Germline V CDR1 and CDR2: SGHRS, YFSETQ. This CDR3 is 15 amino acids long. This chain's CDR3 is CASSLRTGGGQPQHF. In nucleotides, the CDR3 is TGCGCCAGCAGCCTCCGGACAGGGGGAGGTCAGCCCCAGCATTTT.

Only a few counts were recorded for this clonotype. The rearrangement uses TRBV5-8 and TRBJ2-3, with a tentative D call TRBD1 (6 bases). The V gene's germline CDR1 is SGHTS and CDR2 YDEGEE. V lost 4 bases, J lost 1 base, and 7 bases lay in between. This CDR3 has 13 amino acids. The CDR3 nucleotides read TGTGCCAGCAGCAACAGGGGCACAGATACGCAGTATTTT. Amino acid sequence: CASSNRGTDTQYF.

Many counts were recorded for this clonotype. The V call is TRBV7-3, the J call TRBJ1-2; 9 nucleotides align to TRBD1. V lost 5 bases, J lost 6 bases, and 10 bases stayed unmatched. The CDR3 has 15 amino acids. Germline assignment: CDR1 SGHTA and CDR2 FQGTGA. The CDR3 bases are TGTGCCAGCAGCAGCTCACCGGACAGGGGCCATGGCTACACCTTC. It translates to CASSSSPDRGHGYTF.

The V and J genes are TRBV7-2 and TRBJ2-5; possible D gene TRBD2, 5 bases. The better agreement between TRBJ2-7 and the DNA end casts doubt on the J call. The CDR3 totals 14 residues. Germline assignment: CDR1 SGHTA and CDR2 FQGNSA. CDR3 residues: CASSGRGLTYEQYF. The CDR3 coding sequence is TGTGCCAGCAGCGGCCGGGGATTAACCTACGAGCAGTACTTC.